The clone carrying this T cell receptor (beta chain) was picked up a small number of times. Its antigen is not identified. cDNA synthesis used the whole RNA isolate, giving expressed TCRB sequences. The protocol was immunoSEQ multiplex PCR, while the TCRdb copy is restricted to in-frame clones and leaves out a portion. The sample gives about 700,000 clones, 13% of which show up once; approximately 0.022% is in the top ten. This record comes from a study of beta chain features in type 1 diabetes. The trim removed 7 bases at V and 4 bases at J, leaving 10 bases unmatched. Germline V gene sequence: CDR1 MNHNY, CDR2 SVGAGI (reference sequence). The CDR3 has 15 residues. General study points: Among patients with Type 1 diabetes, TCRB CDR3s were moderately but significantly shorter in every one of the four CD4+ subsets.

This TCR was sampled from a man aged 18-30 years with type 1 diabetes. V usage is TRBV6-6 and J usage is TRBJ2-3; 8 bases align to TRBD2. The sample comprised naive CD4+ T cells from blood. The CDR3 region has the DNA TGTGCCAGCATTATAAGCGGGGGCCCGCCAGATACGCAGTATTTT. Translating gives CASIISGGPPDTQYF.